What follows is one T cell receptor (beta chain) and its context. Trimming at V came to 0 bases and at J to 1 base, leaving 2 bases not matched to a gene. The germline gives CDR1 LGHNA, CDR2 YSLEER. CDR3 length: 15 residues. These data come from a study of blood T cell repertoires in COVID-19. The data were produced by immunoSEQ multiplex PCR, yet TCRdb's version contains in-frame clones alone and is incomplete. The top ten clones hold under 7.5% of a sample with more than 300,000 clones, more than 70% of them seen once. The sample comprised peripheral blood. The chain recombines TRBV4-3 with TRBJ1-1, with TRBD1 matching over 7 bases. The sequence was collected from a man aged 18 to 30 who had recovered from COVID-19. The CDR3 is CASSQDWDRNTEAFF. The CDR3 region has the DNA TGCGCCAGCAGCCAAGATTGGGACAGGAACACTGAAGCTTTCTTT.